Below, 7 T cell receptor beta chains from the same sample are listed, as sequenced in a study of regulatory T cells in long-lasting Graves disease. Time point specified: newly diagnosed GD, antithyroid drugs for less than 3 months. The TCR library was made from RNA extracted from PBMCs. HTBI primers from iRepertoire and Arm-PCR of CDR3 regions yielded the TCR beta libraries. TCRdb ran MiXCR on the multiplex PCR reads and lists one entry per CDR3 protein. The sample contains about 460,000 distinct CDR3 sequences, roughly 15% of which appear only once. This sample also belongs to another study, concerning T cells in Graves' hyperthyroidism and ophthalmopathy.

Sequencing was performed on peripheral blood mononuclear cells (PBMCs), taken at new diagnosis, from a patient treated with antithyroid drugs. Receptor source: a woman aged 45-59 years with Graves disease.

As for this clonotype: This could be a read error, since a much larger clone is one nucleotide away. This chain connects TRBV27 to TRBJ1-1, with 9 bases lining up with TRBD1. Looked up from germline, CDR1 is MNHEY and CDR2 is SMNVEV (reference sequence). The CDR3 contains 17 residues. V lost 0 bases to trimming and J lost 2 bases; unmatched junction nucleotides: 7. The DNA for the CDR3 is TGTGCCAGCAGTTTATCTCCCATTACAGGGGGCAACACTGAAGCTTTCTTT. Amino acid sequence: CASSLSPITGGNTEAFF.

DNA of the CDR3: TGTGCCTGGAGTTGGGACAGGTCGGATGAGCAGTTCTTC. This codes for CAWSWDRSDEQFF. The chain links TRBV30 to TRBJ2-1; 8 positions agree with TRBD1. Germline CDR1 and CDR2: GTSNPN and SVGIG (reference sequence). Trimming took 2 bases from V and 8 from J; bases not matched to a gene: 5. The CDR3 runs 13 residues.

Note on this clonotype: This sequence may be a read error, since a much larger clone differs from it by one base. This likely comes from a read error, as the CDR3 has no conserved phenylalanine or tryptophan at its end. The chain uses TRBV7-9 and TRBJ2-1; no firm D call. Trimming removed 8 bases at V and 7 bases at J, with 18 bases between. The CDR3 sequence is 14 residues long. CDR1 and CDR2 from the germline V gene are SEHNR and FQNEAQ (reference sequence). CDR3 in DNA: TGTGCCAGCGCTGGGCCCGACCCATGGAATGAGCAGTTCGTC. It translates to CASAGPDPWNEQFV.

This clonotype was seen many times. The rearrangement uses TRBV5-1 and TRBJ2-2; the match to TRBD2 covers 12 bases. This CDR3 has 16 residues. V lost 6 bases, J lost 0 bases, and 3 bases stayed unmatched. The germline V gene has CDR1 SGHRS and CDR2 YFSETQ. CDR3 DNA sequence: TGCGCCAGCACCCTAGCGGGAGGGACGAACACCGGGGAGCTGTTTTTT. This translates into CASTLAGGTNTGELFF.

This clonotype was detected many times. The J gene is TRBJ2-6, the V gene TRBV10-1; D possibly corresponds to TRBD1 (6 bases). CDR3 size: 19 residues. CDR1 and CDR2 from the germline V gene are WNHNN and SYGVQD (reference sequence). V dropped 0 bases and J dropped 3 bases, with 18 bases sitting between them. CDR3 amino acids: CASSESSDGQSFGANVLTF. The CDR3 region has the DNA TGCGCCAGCAGTGAGTCGAGTGATGGACAGAGCTTTGGGGCCAACGTCCTGACTTTC.

The genes are TRBV7-2 and TRBJ1-2, with a weak D call TRBD1 (5 bases). This CDR3 spans 13 amino acids. Trimming cost V 1 base and J 6 bases, with 9 bases left between them. Germline V CDR1 and CDR2: SGHTA, FQGNSA. CDR3 amino acids: CASSLGRENGYTF. CDR3 bases: TGTGCCAGCAGCTTAGGCAGGGAGAATGGCTACACCTTC. Drawing the rest from reference TRBV7-2 and TRBJ1-2, the complete variable domain is GAGVSQSPSNKVTEKGKDVELRCDPISGHTALYWYRQSLGQGLEFLIYFQGNSAPDKSGLPSDRFSAERTGGSVSTLTIQRTQQEDSAVYLCASSLGRENGYTFGSGTRLTVV.

This clonotype occurred a few times. The gene calls are TRBV29-1 and TRBJ2-3; 9 bases align to TRBD2. The CDR3 sequence is 15 residues long. Trimming cost V 6 bases and J 2 bases; bases outside gene matches: 9. CDR1 is SQVTM and CDR2 is ANQGSEA in the germline V gene. The DNA of the CDR3 is TGCAGCGTGGACCGACTAGCGGAAAACACAGATACGCAGTATTTT. Protein sequence: CSVDRLAENTDTQYF.